One sample yielded the 26 T cell receptor beta chains listed below, sequenced in a study of patients and donors after allogeneic stem cell transplantation. From the RT-PCR reads, TCRdb called clonotypes with MiXCR, one entry per CDR3 protein. This sample has 70,000 to 75,000 distinct CDR3 sequences, with about 30% found just once. The sequencing sample was made of blood, either unsorted or a sorted T cell fraction (not recorded which). The receptors stem from a human donor who was either an allogeneic HSCT recipient or a stem cell or donor lymphocyte infusion donor (not recorded which). It is not recorded whose cells these are; they may come from a transplant donor.

In this sample, this clonotype turned up a few times. The CDR3 nucleotides are TGTGCCAGCAGGGATCTAGCGGGAGGTATCGATGAGCAGTTCTTC. This sequence encodes CASRDLAGGIDEQFF. This chain links TRBV9 with TRBJ2-1; 11 positions match TRBD2. V dropped 5 bases and J dropped 8; count of bases not matched to a gene: 9. The CDR3 contains 15 residues. CDR1 is SGDLS, CDR2 YYNGEE, per germline.

DNA of the CDR3: TGTGCCAGCAGCAAATTATTGGGCTACGCCTTC. This encodes CASSKLLGYAF. The chain recombines TRBV21-1 with TRBJ1-2. TRBV21-1 is listed as a pseudogene. This CDR3 has 11 residues.

This clonotype showed up just a few times. The genes are TRBV4-2 and TRBJ2-1, with 13 bases identical to TRBD2. The germline CDR1 and CDR2 sequences are LGHNA and YNFKEQ. V dropped 6 bases and J dropped 2; count of bases not matched to a gene: 10. CDR3 length: 18 residues. The CDR3 protein is CASRPELAGGPPYNEQFF. CDR3 coding DNA: TGTGCCAGCAGGCCCGAACTAGCGGGAGGGCCCCCCTACAATGAGCAGTTCTTC.

This chain joins TRBV12-3 or TRBV12-4 and TRBJ1-5; 7 nucleotides match TRBD1. The CDR3 has 14 residues. Trimming took 6 bases from V and 4 from J; bases not matched to a gene: 6. CDR3: CASRTQGLNQPQHF. For the CDR3, the DNA is TGTGCCAGCAGAACACAGGGGCTAAATCAGCCCCAGCATTTT.

V and J are TRBV6-6 and TRBJ1-2, with D maybe TRBD1 (6 bases). Trimming left V 3 bases short and J 3 bases short, with 11 bases between. The CDR3 totals 14 residues. The V gene's germline CDR1 is MNHNY and CDR2 SVGAGI (reference sequence). In DNA, the CDR3 is TGTGCCAGCAGTTATCGGACAGACCACTATGGCTACACCTTC. Translating gives CASSYRTDHYGYTF.

This clonotype was counted only a few times. V is TRBV15 and J is TRBJ1-3; D not resolved. The germline CDR1 and CDR2 sequences are LNHNV and YYDKDF (reference sequence). With 1 base removed from V and 0 bases from J, the gap between germline ends came to 1 base. This CDR3 region has 13 residues. CDR3 region: CATSRVSGNTIYF. CDR3 nucleotide sequence: TGTGCCACCAGCAGAGTCTCTGGAAACACCATATATTTT. Filled out from reference TRBV15 and TRBJ1-3, the complete variable domain reads DAMVIQNPRYQVTQFGKPVTLSCSQTLNHNVMYWYQQKSSQAPKLLFHYYDKDFNNEADTPDNFQSRRPNTSFCFLDIRSPGLGDTAMYLCATSRVSGNTIYFGEGSWLTVV.

This clonotype was counted between two and nine times. The V gene is TRBV4-1, the J gene TRBJ2-7; D not resolved. V lost 1 base, J lost 5 bases, and 6 bases lay in between. Germline lookup yields CDR1 MGHRA and CDR2 YSYEKL. The CDR3 totals 12 residues. The CDR3 DNA reads TGCGCCAGCAGCCAAGGGTTACACGAGCAGTACTTC. It yields the protein CASSQGLHEQYF.

In this sample, this clonotype turned up a few times. The chain recombines TRBV5-1 with TRBJ1-6; D is perhaps TRBD1 (5 bases). The CDR3 totals 15 residues. V lost 0 bases and J 8 bases, leaving 12 bases between the germline ends. Per germline, CDR1 SGHRS and CDR2 YFSETQ. The CDR3 nucleotides read TGCGCCAGCAGCTTGGGGGCAGGGCTCGATTCACCCCTCCACTTT. The encoded protein is CASSLGAGLDSPLHF.

The V gene is TRBV9, the J gene TRBJ2-5; tentative D call: TRBD2 (6 bases). The CDR3 has 15 amino acids. V dropped 0 bases and J dropped 5 bases, with 14 bases sitting between them. From germline, CDR1 is SGDLS and CDR2 YYNGEE. CDR3 nucleotide sequence: TGTGCCAGCAGCGTAGGCGGGACTCTCCGGGAGACCCAGTACTTC. Protein product: CASSVGGTLRETQYF.

This clonotype was seen a few times. The chain is built from TRBV27 and TRBJ1-2; 8 nucleotides align to TRBD1. The junction had 5 bases not matched to a gene; V was cut back by 8 bases and J by 6 bases. This CDR3 contains 12 residues. Germline V CDR1 and CDR2: MNHEY, SMNVEV (reference sequence). CDR3 DNA sequence: TGTGCCAGCCAGGACAGGGCGCATGGCTACACCTTC. Translating gives CASQDRAHGYTF.

The rearrangement links TRBV11-2 to TRBJ2-3; D not resolved. Trimming left V 3 bases short and J 2 bases short, with 6 bases between. The germline gives CDR1 SGHAT, CDR2 FQNNGV. The CDR3 sequence is 13 residues long. CDR3 protein: CASSFRITDTQYF. The CDR3 bases are TGTGCCAGCAGCTTCCGCATCACAGATACGCAGTATTTT. Supplemented by reference TRBV11-2 and TRBJ2-3, the full variable domain reads EAGVAQSPRYKIIEKRQSVAFWCNPISGHATLYWYQQILGQGPKLLIQFQNNGVVDDSQLPKDRFSAERLKGVDSTLKIQPAKLEDSAVYLCASSFRITDTQYFGPGTRLTVL.

The genes are TRBV4-1 and TRBJ2-4, with D unresolved. V lost 1 base and J 8 bases, leaving 9 bases between the germline ends. The CDR3 has 13 residues. CDR1 and CDR2 (germline): MGHRA, YSYEKL. This CDR3 reads CASSQVGDHIQYF. The CDR3 DNA follows: TGCGCCAGCAGCCAAGTTGGGGATCACATTCAGTACTTC.

The chain carries TRBV12-3 or TRBV12-4 and TRBJ2-1, with TRBD2 matching 16 bases. CDR3 length equals 17 residues. J was trimmed by 9 bases and V by 4 bases; bases with no gene match: 9. CDR3 sequence: CASSSPGLAGGPGEQFF. The CDR3 nucleotides are TGTGCCAGCAGTTCACCGGGACTAGCGGGAGGGCCGGGTGAGCAGTTCTTC.

The J gene is TRBJ1-1, the V gene TRBV9; maybe TRBD1 (5 bases). Germline assignment: CDR1 SGDLS and CDR2 YYNGEE. CDR3 length: 14 amino acids. Trimming took 4 bases from V and 4 from J, leaving 14 bases between them. CDR3 in DNA: TGTGCCAGCAGCTCCTATGGGGGGGGCACTGAAGCTTTCTTT. Its translation: CASSSYGGGTEAFF.

There are many counts of this clonotype. The chain couples TRBV20-1 to TRBJ1-2; D not certain. Germline CDR1 reads DFQATT; CDR2 reads SNEGSKA (reference sequence). Trimming removed 0 bases at V and 5 bases at J, with 16 bases between. The CDR3 totals 15 residues. In nucleotides, the CDR3 is TGCAGTGCTAGAGATCCACGCTCGGAACGGTATGGCTACACCTTC. Amino acid sequence: CSARDPRSERYGYTF.

This rearrangement joins TRBV30 to TRBJ1-5, with D unresolved. Germline assignment: CDR1 GTSNPN and CDR2 SVGIG (reference sequence). V gave up 1 base and J gave up 1 base, with 8 bases separating them. The CDR3 totals 14 residues. In DNA form, the CDR3 reads TGTGCCTGGAGTGACGGGAGGAGCAATCAGCCCCAGCATTTT. Amino acid sequence: CAWSDGRSNQPQHF.

The J gene is TRBJ2-3, the V gene TRBV7-8; 8 bases align to TRBD1. Germline-derived CDR1 and CDR2 are SGHVS and FQNEAQ. The CDR3 is 15 amino acids. Trimming took 6 bases from V and 1 from J; bases not matched to a gene: 6. As DNA, the CDR3 is TGTGCCAGCAGTAAGTCGGGACAGGGCACAGATACGCAGTATTTT. It translates to CASSKSGQGTDTQYF.

This clonotype has more than one count but fewer than ten. The chain employs TRBV4-2 and TRBJ2-3, with TRBD2 matching over 10 bases. Germline CDR1 LGHNA, CDR2 YNFKEQ. V shed 4 bases, J shed 5 bases, and the junction held 12 bases outside the gene matches. There are 17 residues in the CDR3. The CDR3 spells CASSPRTAGGPKDTQYF. CDR3 nucleotide sequence: TGTGCCAGCAGCCCCCGAACAGCGGGGGGGCCTAAAGATACGCAGTATTTT.

The count of this clonotype is one. This rearrangement joins TRBV29-1 to TRBJ2-1; TRBD1 matches at 8 bases. This CDR3 is 14 amino acids long. CDR1 is SQVTM, CDR2 ANQGSEA, per germline. Trimming cost V 5 bases and J 4 bases; bases outside gene matches: 7. This CDR3 reads CSVRTGSSYNEQFF. In DNA, the CDR3 is TGCAGCGTTAGGACAGGGTCCTCTTACAATGAGCAGTTCTTC.

This clonotype was counted only a few times. V is TRBV18 and J is TRBJ1-2; possible D gene TRBD1, 5 bases. The CDR3 is 14 residues long. V was clipped by 0 bases and J by 7 bases, with 12 bases between them. Looked up from germline, CDR1 is KGHSH and CDR2 is LQKENI. CDR3 bases: TGTGCCAGCTCACCACCTTCGAGGGGTGGTGGCTACACCTTC. Translated: CASSPPSRGGGYTF.

The sample holds many counts of this clonotype. V and J are TRBV7-9 and TRBJ1-1, with D possibly matching TRBD1 (6 bases). Germline CDR1 SEHNR, CDR2 FQNEAQ (reference sequence). Trimming left V 1 base short and J 10 bases short, with 10 bases between. The CDR3 sequence is 12 residues long. CDR3 loop: CASSLGGARAFF. CDR3 DNA: TGTGCCAGCAGCTTAGGGGGGGCTAGAGCTTTCTTT.

The rearrangement joins TRBV19 to TRBJ1-6, with D uncertain. Looked up from germline, CDR1 is LNHDA and CDR2 is SQIVND (reference sequence). The CDR3 is made up of 16 amino acids. V lost 6 bases and J 2 bases, leaving 14 bases between the germline ends. CDR3 region: CASRRIDLPYNSPLHF. As DNA, the CDR3 is TGTGCCAGTAGACGCATCGACCTCCCCTATAATTCACCCCTCCACTTT.

The table lists this clonotype with a few counts. CDR3: CASSSPRVAEQFF. CDR3 nucleotide sequence: TGCGCCAGCAGCTCCCCCCGGGTTGCTGAGCAGTTCTTC. The chain carries TRBV5-1 and TRBJ2-1, with unresolved D. Germline V gene data show CDR1 as SGHRS and CDR2 as YFSETQ. CDR3 length: 13 residues. V lost 3 bases and J lost 9, with 13 bases in between.

The CDR3 DNA reads TGTGCCAGCAGTTTAGGGGACAGGGATTATAGCAATCAGCCCCAGCATTTT. The encoded protein is CASSLGDRDYSNQPQHF. V and J are TRBV12-3 or TRBV12-4 and TRBJ1-5; TRBD1 matches at 9 bases. The V segment lost 1 base and the J segment 0 bases; nucleotides outside the gene matches: 4. The CDR3 covers 17 residues.

The chain joins TRBV10-3 to TRBJ1-2, with a tentative D call TRBD1 (5 bases). The V gene's germline CDR1 is ENHRY and CDR2 SYGVKD. V was shortened by 6 bases and J by 7 bases, with 9 bases between the two germline ends. This CDR3 is 11 amino acids long. The CDR3 reads CAIRQDPGYTF. CDR3 DNA sequence: TGTGCCATCAGACAGGACCCTGGCTACACCTTC.

The chain links TRBV27 to TRBJ1-1; 8 bases are shared with TRBD1. V lost 5 bases to trimming and J lost 1 base; unmatched junction nucleotides: 6. The CDR3 contains 15 residues. CDR1 and CDR2 (germline): MNHEY, SMNVEV (reference sequence). CDR3 loop: CASSRTGLGNTEAFF. The CDR3 region has the DNA TGTGCCAGCAGTCGGACAGGGCTAGGGAACACTGAAGCTTTCTTT.